A selection of T cell receptor beta chains follows, all from one sample in a study of shared clonotypes between healthy human individuals. Using immunoSEQ multiplex PCR, the repertoire was profiled, and TCRdb retains in-frame clones only, with some absent. The sample has some 2,000,000 clones; roughly 95% are singletons. The sample consisted of naive CD4+ T cells sorted from blood. The receptor set was obtained from a man aged 18 to 30 in good health. Each CDR3 is given with its conserved first and last residue. The order of the fields is V gene, CDR3 length, D gene, clone size, J gene, CDR3 DNA, CDR3 protein. A D gene is named only where the DNA matches it firmly. Part of the rows lack a size; the others show once, few, many or a class for expanded clones.

V: TRBV4-1; length: 14; D: NA; size: NA; J: TRBJ2-5; DNA: TGCGCCAGCAGCCAAGCAGTGGCGGTCGAGACCCAGTACTTC; CDR3: CASSQAVAVETQYF
V: TRBV7-2; length: 13; D: NA; size: NA; J: TRBJ2-7; DNA: TGTGCCAGCAGCTCCCCTTCGGTTCTTGGGCAGTACTTC; CDR3: CASSSPSVLGQYF
V: TRBV7-8; length: 13; D: TRBD1; size: NA; J: TRBJ2-5; DNA: TGTGCCAGCAGAGACAGGGGGCTAGAGACCCAGTACTTC; CDR3: CASRDRGLETQYF
V: TRBV5-4; length: 13; D: NA; size: NA; J: TRBJ1-2; DNA: TGTGCCAGCAGCCGGGGGTCGGACAATGGCTACACCTTC; CDR3: CASSRGSDNGYTF
V: TRBV5-1; length: 14; D: NA; size: NA; J: TRBJ2-2; DNA: TGCGCCAGCAGCCTGGAAGGAGACACCGGGGAGCTGTTTTTT; CDR3: CASSLEGDTGELFF
V: TRBV10-3; length: 14; D: NA; size: NA; J: TRBJ2-7; DNA: TGTGCCATCAGTGACAGGGGAACAATCTACGAGCAGTACTTC; CDR3: CAISDRGTIYEQYF
V: TRBV7-9; length: 14; D: TRBD1; size: NA; J: TRBJ2-7; DNA: TGTGCCAGCAGCCACCGGGACAGGGGTGCCGAGCAGTACTTC; CDR3: CASSHRDRGAEQYF
V: TRBV7-2; length: 13; D: NA; size: NA; J: TRBJ2-7; DNA: TGTGCCAGCAGCTCCCAAATCCCCTACGAGCAGTACTTC; CDR3: CASSSQIPYEQYF
V: TRBV7-9; length: 14; D: TRBD1; size: NA; J: TRBJ2-7; DNA: TGTGCCAGCAGCCACGCAATACAGGGGAGCGAGCAGTACTTC; CDR3: CASSHAIQGSEQYF
V: TRBV6-5; length: 15; D: TRBD1; size: NA; J: TRBJ1-3; DNA: TGTGCCAGCAGTTACGAGGGGGCGCGAGGAAACACCATATATTTT; CDR3: CASSYEGARGNTIYF
V: TRBV29-1; length: 13; D: NA; size: NA; J: TRBJ1-4; DNA: TGCAGCGTTGGTCAGGGGACTAATGAAAAACTGTTTTTT; CDR3: CSVGQGTNEKLFF
V: TRBV9; length: 13; D: NA; size: NA; J: TRBJ2-1; DNA: TGTGCCAGCAGCGTAGCTCCAGTTTCTGAGCAGTTCTTC; CDR3: CASSVAPVSEQFF
V: TRBV5-1; length: 17; D: TRBD1; size: once; J: TRBJ2-1; DNA: TGCGCCAGCAGCTTGGTGACAGGGGGCATTCGGTACAATGAGCAGTTCTTC; CDR3: CASSLVTGGIRYNEQFF
V: TRBV2; length: 13; D: NA; size: NA; J: TRBJ2-1; DNA: TGTGCCAGCAGCGTTGAAGGCTACAATGAGCAGTTCTTC; CDR3: CASSVEGYNEQFF
V: TRBV25-1; length: 14; D: NA; size: few; J: TRBJ1-2; DNA: TGTGCCAGCAGTGAATCTGGAGTCTTCTATGGCTACACCTTC; CDR3: CASSESGVFYGYTF
V: TRBV20-1; length: 11; D: TRBD2; size: NA; J: TRBJ2-7; DNA: TGCAGTGCCCGCGGGGGCTACGAGCAGTACTTC; CDR3: CSARGGYEQYF
V: TRBV6-5; length: 14; D: NA; size: NA; J: TRBJ1-6; DNA: TGTGCCACCGGGAGAAGCAGGGCGGATTCACCCCTCCACTTT; CDR3: CATGRSRADSPLHF
V: TRBV11-2; length: 13; D: TRBD2; size: NA; J: TRBJ2-1; DNA: TGTGCCAGCAGCGCAGGCCTAGCGGGGATAGGATTCTTC; CDR3: CASSAGLAGIGFF
V: TRBV2; length: 10; D: NA; size: NA; J: TRBJ1-2; DNA: TGTGCCAGCAGGACGGGTGGCTACACCTTC; CDR3: CASRTGGYTF
V: TRBV30; length: 14; D: TRBD1; size: NA; J: TRBJ1-6; DNA: TGTGCCTGGAGTGTACAGGGGGCTGACTCACCCCTCCACTTT; CDR3: CAWSVQGADSPLHF
V: TRBV7-9; length: 11; D: NA; size: NA; J: TRBJ2-7; DNA: TGTGCCAGCAGCCCGTTGAACGAGCAGTACTTC; CDR3: CASSPLNEQYF
V: TRBV10-3; length: 15; D: NA; size: NA; J: TRBJ2-3; DNA: TGTGCCATCAGCTCCGGGGAAGGGGGAGGAGATACGCAGTATTTT; CDR3: CAISSGEGGGDTQYF
V: TRBV21-1; length: 12; D: NA; size: NA; J: TRBJ2-3; DNA: TGTGCCAGGCACACAGGGTCAGATACGCAGTATTTT; CDR3: CARHTGSDTQYF
V: TRBV5-4; length: 15; D: NA; size: NA; J: TRBJ2-7; DNA: TGTGCCAGCAGCTTGGGCGGCGGGCCCACCTACGAGCAGTACTTC; CDR3: CASSLGGGPTYEQYF
V: TRBV6-4; length: 14; D: NA; size: NA; J: TRBJ1-2; DNA: TGTGCCAGCAGTCCCGACGGAAATAACTATGGCTACACCTTC; CDR3: CASSPDGNNYGYTF
V: TRBV5-6; length: 15; D: NA; size: NA; J: TRBJ1-5; DNA: TGTGCCAGCAGCTTGTACGGATATAGCAATCAGCCCCAGCATTTT; CDR3: CASSLYGYSNQPQHF
V: TRBV18; length: 15; D: TRBD1; size: NA; J: TRBJ2-7; DNA: TGTGCCAGCTCACCACCCCAGGGGGTATCCTACGAGCAGTACTTC; CDR3: CASSPPQGVSYEQYF
V: TRBV9; length: 14; D: NA; size: NA; J: TRBJ1-2; DNA: TGTGCCAGCAGCCCCAACGGAGGGTTCTATGGCTACACCTTC; CDR3: CASSPNGGFYGYTF
V: TRBV19; length: 16; D: TRBD1; size: NA; J: TRBJ1-5; DNA: TGTGCCAGTAGTATCGACAGGGTCTCGAGCAATCAGCCCCAGCATTTT; CDR3: CASSIDRVSSNQPQHF
V: TRBV2; length: 15; D: TRBD1; size: NA; J: TRBJ2-1; DNA: TGTGCCAGCAGTGAGCGAGACAGGGTAAATAATGAGCAGTTCTTC; CDR3: CASSERDRVNNEQFF
V: TRBV5-4; length: 19; D: TRBD2; size: NA; J: TRBJ2-1; DNA: TGTGCCAGCAGCCCACGGACTAGCGGGAGGCTCAGCTCCTACAATGAGCAGTTCTTC; CDR3: CASSPRTSGRLSSYNEQFF
V: TRBV28; length: 15; D: TRBD1; size: NA; J: TRBJ2-5; DNA: TGTGCCAGCAGTTTTCCAGGGGGCCGCCAAGAGACCCAGTACTTC; CDR3: CASSFPGGRQETQYF
V: TRBV15; length: 14; D: NA; size: NA; J: TRBJ1-6; DNA: TGTGCCACCAGCAGCGTAAAAAGTAGTTCACCCCTCCACTTT; CDR3: CATSSVKSSSPLHF
V: TRBV19; length: 16; D: TRBD2; size: NA; J: TRBJ2-7; DNA: TGTGCCAGTAGTATTTCGACTAGCGGGAGGTCCCACGAGCAGTACTTC; CDR3: CASSISTSGRSHEQYF
V: TRBV28; length: 12; D: NA; size: NA; J: TRBJ1-1; DNA: TGTGCCAGCAGTCCCCGGCGGGGAGAGGCTTTCTTT; CDR3: CASSPRRGEAFF
V: TRBV27; length: 12; D: NA; size: NA; J: TRBJ2-2; DNA: TGTGCCACCCGACCGGGGGCCGGGGAGCTGTTTTTT; CDR3: CATRPGAGELFF
V: TRBV30; length: 13; D: NA; size: NA; J: TRBJ2-3; DNA: TGTGCCTGGAGTGTAGGAGGCACAGATACGCAGTATTTT; CDR3: CAWSVGGTDTQYF
V: TRBV11-2; length: 15; D: TRBD1; size: NA; J: TRBJ1-6; DNA: TGTGCCAGCAGCTTAGCCGGGACAGAGCATTCACCCCTCCACTTT; CDR3: CASSLAGTEHSPLHF
V: TRBV4-3; length: 16; D: TRBD2; size: NA; J: TRBJ2-2; DNA: TGCGCCAGCAGCCTATCTAGCGGGTGGAACACCGGGGAGCTGTTTTTT; CDR3: CASSLSSGWNTGELFF
V: TRBV28; length: 19; D: TRBD1; size: once; J: TRBJ1-5; DNA: TGTGCCAGCACGAAAACCATCCTGGGACAGGGATTGAGGAGTCAGCCCCAGCATTTT; CDR3: CASTKTILGQGLRSQPQHF
V: TRBV5-1; length: 16; D: NA; size: NA; J: TRBJ2-3; DNA: TGCGCCAGCAGCAAAGACTTTAACAGGGGCACAGATACGCAGTATTTT; CDR3: CASSKDFNRGTDTQYF
V: TRBV12-5; length: 16; D: NA; size: NA; J: TRBJ2-7; DNA: TGTGCTAGTGGTTTGAAGCGAGCCTACGCCTCCTACGAGCAGTACTTC; CDR3: CASGLKRAYASYEQYF
V: TRBV28; length: 14; D: NA; size: NA; J: TRBJ1-6; DNA: TGTGCCAGCGCCTGGGGATCCGGTAATTCACCCCTCCACTTT; CDR3: CASAWGSGNSPLHF
V: TRBV12-5; length: 15; D: TRBD1; size: NA; J: TRBJ2-1; DNA: TGTGCTAGTGGCCTGACAGGGGGCTCCTACAATGAGCAGTTCTTC; CDR3: CASGLTGGSYNEQFF
V: TRBV4-2; length: 13; D: TRBD2; size: NA; J: TRBJ2-7; DNA: TGTGCCAGCAGCCCTCTAGCGGGGGACGGTCTGTACTTC; CDR3: CASSPLAGDGLYF
V: TRBV28; length: 15; D: NA; size: few; J: TRBJ1-2; DNA: TGTGCCAGCAGTTCACCGGGACTAGGATCCTATGGCTACACCTTC; CDR3: CASSSPGLGSYGYTF
V: TRBV2; length: 17; D: TRBD2; size: NA; J: TRBJ2-2; DNA: TGTGCCAGCAGGCCCCCTAGCGGGAGCGCGAACACCGGGGAGCTGTTTTTT; CDR3: CASRPPSGSANTGELFF
V: TRBV6-5; length: 13; D: TRBD1; size: NA; J: TRBJ2-3; DNA: TGTGCCAGCAGTTGGACAGGAGGCGATACGCAGTATTTT; CDR3: CASSWTGGDTQYF
V: TRBV19; length: 13; D: NA; size: NA; J: TRBJ2-1; DNA: TGTGCCAGTAGCCTACAACGACCCGGGGAGCAGTTCTTC; CDR3: CASSLQRPGEQFF
V: TRBV28; length: 15; D: TRBD1; size: NA; J: TRBJ1-1; DNA: TGTGCCAGCAGTTCCCACGGGACAGCTCGCACTGAAGCTTTCTTT; CDR3: CASSSHGTARTEAFF
V: TRBV5-1; length: 15; D: TRBD2; size: NA; J: TRBJ2-3; DNA: TGCGCCAGCAGCTCCGGACTAGCGAACACAGATACGCAGTATTTT; CDR3: CASSSGLANTDTQYF
V: TRBV27; length: 14; D: NA; size: NA; J: TRBJ1-1; DNA: TGTGCCAGCACAATGTCCAGGGGGAACACTGAAGCTTTCTTT; CDR3: CASTMSRGNTEAFF
V: TRBV12-5; length: 13; D: NA; size: NA; J: TRBJ1-5; DNA: TGTGCTAGTCGTTGGGACTTCGGGCAGCCCCAGCATTTT; CDR3: CASRWDFGQPQHF
V: TRBV6-6; length: 14; D: NA; size: NA; J: TRBJ1-6; DNA: TGTGCCAGCAGTTTTTCAGAGAATAATTCACCCCTCCACTTT; CDR3: CASSFSENNSPLHF
V: TRBV27; length: 13; D: NA; size: NA; J: TRBJ1-5; DNA: TGTGCCAGCAGAATGGGTTTGAATCAGCCCCAGCATTTT; CDR3: CASRMGLNQPQHF
V: TRBV14; length: 16; D: TRBD1; size: NA; J: TRBJ2-1; DNA: TGTGCCAGCAGCCAAGCGGGACAGGGGTATTACAATGAGCAGTTCTTC; CDR3: CASSQAGQGYYNEQFF
V: TRBV27; length: 13; D: NA; size: NA; J: TRBJ2-7; DNA: TGTGCCAGCAGTTTATCCCGATCCTACGAGCAGTACTTC; CDR3: CASSLSRSYEQYF
V: TRBV28; length: 13; D: NA; size: NA; J: TRBJ2-7; DNA: TGTGCCAGCAGTGACCCACCGATCTACGAGCAGTACTTC; CDR3: CASSDPPIYEQYF
V: TRBV10-1; length: 16; D: NA; size: once; J: TRBJ2-2; DNA: TGCGCCAGCAGTTCTAGGCCCGTAGCGAACACCGGGGAGCTGTTTTTT; CDR3: CASSSRPVANTGELFF
V: TRBV19; length: 15; D: NA; size: NA; J: TRBJ2-1; DNA: TGTGCCAGTAGTATAGATAGAGTGGTTGGTAGCGAGCAGTTCTTC; CDR3: CASSIDRVVGSEQFF